The source of this T cell receptor beta chain is a study of T cell changes during pregnancy in multiple sclerosis (dated by TCRdb to between 2018 and 2020). The study in broad terms: Changes in the T cell repertoire over the course of pregnancy were examined in this study in women with multiple sclerosis.

Reading from cysteine to phenylalanine, the CDR3 counts 14 amino acids. Only the CDR3 part of the read is kept: 42 bases, read in frame from the first base. From V the trimming removes 7 bases and from J it removes 5 bases, while the gene matches leave 8 bases of the junction unaccounted for. Based on the germline V gene, the CDR1 and CDR2 sequences are SQVTM and ANQGSEA. The table lists this clone with a count of one. Its antigen target is currently unknown. No per-base quality is available; no much larger clone lies one base away. The protocol used for the library was the immunoSEQ multiplex PCR assay. TCRdb obtained this table from immuneACCESS and retained in-frame rearrangements with V and J assigned. These tables miss some clones; where compared with another copy, unresolved V genes account for less than half of the shortfall, and the remainder is unexplained. The sample includes some 60,000 clones, with about 89% observed a single time. The biggest ten clones account for more than 1.5% of the sample.

In this chain, TRBV29-1 is recombined with TRBJ2-5; the junction holds 12 bases that match TRBD2. The sample consisted of peripheral blood, taken after pregnancy. This sequence originates from a female donor with multiple sclerosis, enrolled in a pregnancy study. For the CDR3, the sequence is CSAASGGARETQYF. The sequenced DNA: TGCAGCGCGGCTAGCGGGGGGGCCCGGGAGACCCAGTACTTC.